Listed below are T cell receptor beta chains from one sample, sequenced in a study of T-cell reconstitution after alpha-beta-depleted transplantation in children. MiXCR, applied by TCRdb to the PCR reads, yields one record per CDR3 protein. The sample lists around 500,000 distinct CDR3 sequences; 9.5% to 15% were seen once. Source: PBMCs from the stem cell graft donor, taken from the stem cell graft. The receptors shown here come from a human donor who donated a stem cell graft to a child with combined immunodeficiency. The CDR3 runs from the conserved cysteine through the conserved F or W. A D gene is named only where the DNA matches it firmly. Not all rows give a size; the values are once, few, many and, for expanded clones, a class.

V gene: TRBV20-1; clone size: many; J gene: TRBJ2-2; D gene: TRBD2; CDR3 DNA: TGCAGTGCTAGAGGGGGGGGGACCGGGGAGCTGTTTTTT; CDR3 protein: CSARGGGTGELFF
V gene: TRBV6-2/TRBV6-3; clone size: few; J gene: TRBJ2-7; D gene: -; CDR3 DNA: TGTGCCACCCTCGGACACTTCCACTCCTACGAGCAGTACTTC; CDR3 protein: CATLGHFHSYEQYF
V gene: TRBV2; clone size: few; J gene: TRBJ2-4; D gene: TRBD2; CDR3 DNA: TGTGCCAGCAGCCCAAGCGGGAGGGGGACCAAAAACATTCAGTACTTC; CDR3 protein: CASSPSGRGTKNIQYF
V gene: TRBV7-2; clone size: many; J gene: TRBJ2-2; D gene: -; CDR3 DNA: TGTGCCAGCAGCTTGACTCCCGGGGAGCTGTTTTTT; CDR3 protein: CASSLTPGELFF
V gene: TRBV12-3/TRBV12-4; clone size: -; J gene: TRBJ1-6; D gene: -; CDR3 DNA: TGTGCCAGCACCTGGCACAATAATTCACCCCTCCACTTT; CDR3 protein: CASTWHNNSPLHF
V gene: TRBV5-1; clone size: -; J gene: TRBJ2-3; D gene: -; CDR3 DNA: TGCGCCAGCAGCTTGGAAGCTAGCGATAGCACAGATACGCAGTATTTT; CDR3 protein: CASSLEASDSTDTQYF
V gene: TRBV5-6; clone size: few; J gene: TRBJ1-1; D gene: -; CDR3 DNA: TGTGCCAGCAGCTTGTTTGGCAGCCAAGCTTTCTTT; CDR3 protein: CASSLFGSQAFF
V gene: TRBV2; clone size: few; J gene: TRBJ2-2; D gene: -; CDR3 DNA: TGTGCCAGCAATCGTGGACAGGAGGGGCTGTTTTTT; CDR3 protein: CASNRGQEGLFF
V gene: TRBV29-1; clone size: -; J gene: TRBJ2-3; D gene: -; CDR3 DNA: TGCAGCGTTACGGGGCGATACACAGATACGCAGTATTTT; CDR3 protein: CSVTGRYTDTQYF
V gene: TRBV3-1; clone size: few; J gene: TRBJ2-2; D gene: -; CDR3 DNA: TGTGCCAGCAGCCAAGCCTGGGGGCAGGGTGACACCGGGGAGCTGTTTTTT; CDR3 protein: CASSQAWGQGDTGELFF
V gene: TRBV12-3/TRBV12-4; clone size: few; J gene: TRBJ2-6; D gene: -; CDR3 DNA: TGTGCCAGCAGTGTTCCAGGGGGGACTGGGGCCAACGTCCTGACTTTC; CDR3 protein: CASSVPGGTGANVLTF
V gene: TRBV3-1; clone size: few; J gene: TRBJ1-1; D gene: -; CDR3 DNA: TGTGCCAGCAGCCAAGATCTTGGGACGTCGAAACTAGCTTTCTTT; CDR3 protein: CASSQDLGTSKLAFF
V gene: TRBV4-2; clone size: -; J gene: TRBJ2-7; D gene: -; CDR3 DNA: TGTGCCAGCAGCCAAGACCCGAACTCCCAGCAGCAGTACTTC; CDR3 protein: CASSQDPNSQQQYF
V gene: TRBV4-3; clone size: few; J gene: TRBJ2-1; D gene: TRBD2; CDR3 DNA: TGCGCCAGCAGCCAAGACCTGGGACTAGCGGGGAGGGGATACAATGAGCAGTTCTTC; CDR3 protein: CASSQDLGLAGRGYNEQFF
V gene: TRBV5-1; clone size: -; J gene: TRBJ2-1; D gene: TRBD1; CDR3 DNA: TGCGCCAGCAGCTCAGAACCGGGACAGGACAATGAGCAGTTCTTC; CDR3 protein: CASSSEPGQDNEQFF
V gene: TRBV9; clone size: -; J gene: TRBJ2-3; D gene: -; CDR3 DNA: TGTGCCAGCAGCGTAGAGTCTGCCGGACTTTCCCTCACAGATACGCAGTATTTT; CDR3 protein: CASSVESAGLSLTDTQYF
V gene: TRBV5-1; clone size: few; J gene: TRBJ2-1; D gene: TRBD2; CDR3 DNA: TGCGCCAGCAGCTTGTACACTAGCGGGAGGGCCATCGATGAGCAGTTCTTC; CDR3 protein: CASSLYTSGRAIDEQFF
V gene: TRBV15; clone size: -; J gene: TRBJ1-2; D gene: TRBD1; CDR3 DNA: TGTGCCACCAGCAAAGACAGGGCGATCCCTGGGGGCTACACCTTC; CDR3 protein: CATSKDRAIPGGYTF
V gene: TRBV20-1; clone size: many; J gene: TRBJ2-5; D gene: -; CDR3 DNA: TGCAGTGCTAGTAACGGGGCGACCCAGTACTTC; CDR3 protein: CSASNGATQYF
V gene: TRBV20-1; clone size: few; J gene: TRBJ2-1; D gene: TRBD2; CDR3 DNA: TGCAGCCCCTTGGCTCCGGGACTAGAGCAGTTCTTC; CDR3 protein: CSPLAPGLEQFF
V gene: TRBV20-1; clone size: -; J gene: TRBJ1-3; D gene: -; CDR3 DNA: TGCAGTGCTAGTGCCGCTGGAAACACCATATATTTT; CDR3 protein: CSASAAGNTIYF
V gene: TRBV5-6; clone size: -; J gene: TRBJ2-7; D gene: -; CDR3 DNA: TGTGCCAGCAGCTTTATATTACTCCGGGAAGGGAACTACGAGCAGTACTTC; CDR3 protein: CASSFILLREGNYEQYF
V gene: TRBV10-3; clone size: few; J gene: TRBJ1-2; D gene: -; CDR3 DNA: TGTGCCATCTCTGGAGAAACCCACTATGGCTACACCTTC; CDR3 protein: CAISGETHYGYTF
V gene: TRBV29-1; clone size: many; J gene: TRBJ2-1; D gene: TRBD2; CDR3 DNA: TGCAGCGTTGAACGGGGACTAGGGAATGAGCAGTTCTTC; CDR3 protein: CSVERGLGNEQFF
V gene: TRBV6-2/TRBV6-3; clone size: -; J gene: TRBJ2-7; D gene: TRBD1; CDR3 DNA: TGTGCCAGCAAGGACAGGGGCCTGATTCGGGAGCAGTACTTC; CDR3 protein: CASKDRGLIREQYF
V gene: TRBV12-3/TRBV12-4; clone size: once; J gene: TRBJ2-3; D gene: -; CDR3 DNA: TGTGCCAGCAGTTCCGGGACATCCAACACAGATACGCAGTATTTT; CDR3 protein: CASSSGTSNTDTQYF
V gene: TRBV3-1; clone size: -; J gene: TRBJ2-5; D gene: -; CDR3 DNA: TGTGCCAGCAGCCGCGGCAGGGGATCACAAGAGACCCAGTACTTC; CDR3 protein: CASSRGRGSQETQYF
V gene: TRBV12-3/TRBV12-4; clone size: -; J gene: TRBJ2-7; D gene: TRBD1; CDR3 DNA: TGTGCCAGCAGCCTCTTAGGGGGCGCTTCCCACGAGCAGTACTTC; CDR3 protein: CASSLLGGASHEQYF
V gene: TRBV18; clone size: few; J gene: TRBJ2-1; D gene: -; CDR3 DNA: TGTGCCAGCTCACCTTGGGACGGCTACAATGAGCAGTTCTTC; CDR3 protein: CASSPWDGYNEQFF
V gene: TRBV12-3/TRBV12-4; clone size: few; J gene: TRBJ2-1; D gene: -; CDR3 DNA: TGTGCCAGCCATCACTACAATGAGCAGTTCTTC; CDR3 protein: CASHHYNEQFF
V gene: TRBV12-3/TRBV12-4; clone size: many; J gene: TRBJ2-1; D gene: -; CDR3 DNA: TGTGCCAGCAGTTCTCCGACTCGTCCAAGCAATGAGCAGTTCTTC; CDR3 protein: CASSSPTRPSNEQFF
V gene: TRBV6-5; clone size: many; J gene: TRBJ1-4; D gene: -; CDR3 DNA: TGTGCCAGCAGCTCGACCTTGGGTGAAAAACTGTTTTTT; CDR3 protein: CASSSTLGEKLFF
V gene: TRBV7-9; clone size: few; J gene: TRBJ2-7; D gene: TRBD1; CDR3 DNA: TGTGCCAGCAGCTTACCTAAGACAGGGCCCTACGAGCAGTACTTC; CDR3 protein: CASSLPKTGPYEQYF
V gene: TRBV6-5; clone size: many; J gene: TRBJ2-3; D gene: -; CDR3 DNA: TGTGCCAGCAGTTACGAACCCCTACACACAGATACGCAGTATTTT; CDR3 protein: CASSYEPLHTDTQYF
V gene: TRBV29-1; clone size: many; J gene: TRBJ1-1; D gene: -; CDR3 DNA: TGCAGCGCAATAGATGGTGAAGCTTTCTTT; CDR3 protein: CSAIDGEAFF
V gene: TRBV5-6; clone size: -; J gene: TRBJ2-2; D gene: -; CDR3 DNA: TGTGCCAGCAGCTTCCCTAAGGGCTACACCGGGGAGCTGTTTTTT; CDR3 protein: CASSFPKGYTGELFF
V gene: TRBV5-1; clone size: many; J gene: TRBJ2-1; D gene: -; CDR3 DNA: TGCGCCAGCAGCTTGGATAACTATGAGCAGTTCTTC; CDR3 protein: CASSLDNYEQFF
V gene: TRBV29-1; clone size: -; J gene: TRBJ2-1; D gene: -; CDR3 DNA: TGCAGCGTTGAAGGGTGGGAGCAGTTCTTC; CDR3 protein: CSVEGWEQFF
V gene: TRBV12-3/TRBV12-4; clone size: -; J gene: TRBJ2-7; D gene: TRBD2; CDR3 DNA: TGTGCCAGCAATGGGGGGGTGGGTGAGCAGTACTTC; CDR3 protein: CASNGGVGEQYF
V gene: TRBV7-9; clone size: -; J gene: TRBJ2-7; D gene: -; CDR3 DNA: TGTGCCAGCAGCTCAAGCGGGGACAAATCCTACGAGCAGTACTTC; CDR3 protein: CASSSSGDKSYEQYF
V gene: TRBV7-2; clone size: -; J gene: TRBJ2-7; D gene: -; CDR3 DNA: TGTGCCAGCAGCTTAGCCGGCCCGCCGGAGCAGTACTTC; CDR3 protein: CASSLAGPPEQYF
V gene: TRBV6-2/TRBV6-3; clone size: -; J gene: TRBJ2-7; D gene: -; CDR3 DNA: TGTGCCAGCAGTTACTCGTCCGGTGCTGTCCTGGGCGAGCAGTACTTC; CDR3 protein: CASSYSSGAVLGEQYF
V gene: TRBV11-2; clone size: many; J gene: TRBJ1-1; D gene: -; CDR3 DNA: TGTGCCAGCAGCTTAGATGTGCCAGCTGAAGCTTTCTTT; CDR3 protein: CASSLDVPAEAFF
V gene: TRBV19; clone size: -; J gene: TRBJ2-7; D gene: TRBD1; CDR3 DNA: TGTGCCAGTAGTATAGGGACAGGGTCTTACTACGAGCAGTACTTC; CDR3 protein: CASSIGTGSYYEQYF
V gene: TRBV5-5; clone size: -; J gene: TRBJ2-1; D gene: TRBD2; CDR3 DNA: TGTGCCAGCAGCTTGGCTACTAGCGGGTTGACGGAGCAGTTCTTC; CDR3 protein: CASSLATSGLTEQFF
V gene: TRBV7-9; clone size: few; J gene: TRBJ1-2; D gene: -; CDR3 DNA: TGTGGGTCGCACAGGGCGGGTGGCTACACCTTC; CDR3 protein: CGSHRAGGYTF
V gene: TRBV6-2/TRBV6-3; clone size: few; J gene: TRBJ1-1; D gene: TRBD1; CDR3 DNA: TGTGCCAGCAGTTACTCAGGGACAGGTGGGCTTGAAGCTTTCTTT; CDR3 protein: CASSYSGTGGLEAFF
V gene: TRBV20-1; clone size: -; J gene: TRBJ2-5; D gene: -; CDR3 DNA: TGCAGTGCTAAGTATGAGACCCAGTACTTC; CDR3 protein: CSAKYETQYF
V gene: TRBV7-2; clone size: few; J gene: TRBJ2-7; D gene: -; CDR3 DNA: TGTGCCAGCAGCTGGGGACTTTCCTCCGAGCAGTACTTC; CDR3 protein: CASSWGLSSEQYF
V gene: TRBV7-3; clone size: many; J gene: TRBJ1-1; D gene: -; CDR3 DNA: TGTGCCAGCAGCTTACGGGACCGAGAAGAAGCTTTCTTT; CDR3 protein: CASSLRDREEAFF
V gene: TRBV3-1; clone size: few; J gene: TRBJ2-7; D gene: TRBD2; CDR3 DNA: TGTGCCAGCAGCCAAGAGACGGTTTGGCTAGCGGGGCTTTACGAGCAGTACTTC; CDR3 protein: CASSQETVWLAGLYEQYF
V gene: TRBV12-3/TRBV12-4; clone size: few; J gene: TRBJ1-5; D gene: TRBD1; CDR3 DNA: TGTGCCAGCAGTTTTGGTGACGGGACAGGGAACAATCAGCCCCAGCATTTT; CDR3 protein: CASSFGDGTGNNQPQHF
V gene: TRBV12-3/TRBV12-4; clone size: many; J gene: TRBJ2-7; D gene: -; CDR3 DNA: TGTGCCAGCAGTTTTAGACAGTCCTACGAGCAGTACTTC; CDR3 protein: CASSFRQSYEQYF